The rows below give T cell receptor beta chains drawn from one sample of a study of cytomegalovirus exposure and HLA in healthy donors. Sequenced by immunoSEQ multiplex PCR; TCRdb stores in-frame clones only, minus some. The specimen's table records about 150,000 clones. Sequencing was done on a sample of PBMCs. These receptors all stem from a woman between 50 and 59 years old in good health and CMV-seronegative. Both conserved end residues are part of each CDR3. D genes are given only for firm matches.

V	J	D	length	CDR3	DNA
TRBV7-8	TRBJ1-5	TRBD1	13	CASGRDRGSPQHF	TGTGCCAGCGGAAGGGACAGGGGGTCGCCCCAGCATTTT
TRBV27	TRBJ1-2	-	15	CASSSGRGPRGGYTF	TGTGCCAGCAGTTCAGGCAGAGGGCCCCGAGGAGGCTACACCTTC
TRBV7-3	TRBJ1-1	-	13	CASSLRYNTEAFF	TGTGCCAGCAGCCTCCGGTATAACACTGAAGCTTTCTTT
TRBV27	TRBJ1-2	-	13	CASSFGGAYGYTF	TGTGCCAGCAGTTTTGGGGGGGCATACGGCTACACCTTC
TRBV7-9	TRBJ2-7	-	13	CASSLSSGAEQYF	TGTGCCAGCAGCTTAAGTTCAGGGGCCGAGCAGTACTTC
TRBV7-3	TRBJ2-7	TRBD2	15	CASSLASGNSYEQYF	TGTGCCAGCAGCTTAGCTAGCGGGAACTCCTACGAGCAGTACTTC
TRBV7-8	TRBJ2-2	TRBD1	13	CASNNRGTGELFF	TGTGCCAGCAACAACAGGGGTACCGGGGAGCTGTTTTTT
TRBV30	TRBJ2-7	-	14	CAWGGTGSSYEQYF	TGTGCCTGGGGGGGGACGGGAAGCTCCTACGAGCAGTACTTC
TRBV9	TRBJ2-1	TRBD2	15	CASSVASGRLGEQFF	TGTGCCAGCAGCGTAGCTAGCGGGAGGCTTGGTGAGCAGTTCTTC
TRBV5-1	TRBJ1-2	TRBD1	14	CASSLGQGGYGYTF	TGCGCCAGCAGCTTGGGACAGGGCGGCTATGGCTACACCTTC